The next 17 T cell receptor beta chains were all read from a single sample in a study of T cells in Graves' hyperthyroidism and ophthalmopathy. From RNA transcripts, TCR beta CDR3 regions were amplified. The HTBI set primed first-round TCR CDR3 RT-PCR. TCRdb reprocessed the multiplex PCR reads with MiXCR, giving one entry per CDR3 protein. The sample carries 500,000 to 650,000 distinct CDR3 sequences, more than 14% recorded once. Sample: blood. Receptor source: a woman in her 50s with Graves' ophthalmopathy.

This clonotype was detected a few times. This chain joins TRBV24-1 and TRBJ2-2, with 7 bases identical to TRBD2. Trimming took 1 base from V and 0 from J; bases not matched to a gene: 4. The CDR3 is 17 amino acids. In germline, CDR1 is KGHDR, CDR2 SFDVKD. The CDR3 coding sequence is TGTGCCACCAGTGATTTCCCTAGCGGCTCGAACACCGGGGAGCTGTTTTTT. The encoded protein is CATSDFPSGSNTGELFF.

This clonotype was detected a few times. V gene TRBV5-1 combines with J gene TRBJ2-7, with 10 bases aligning to TRBD2. V dropped 2 bases and J dropped 2; count of bases not matched to a gene: 4. Looked up from germline, CDR1 is SGHRS and CDR2 is YFSETQ. The CDR3 covers 15 residues. For the CDR3, the DNA is TGCGCCAGCAGCTTACTAGCGGGAACCGCCTACGAGCAGTACTTC. It specifies CASSLLAGTAYEQYF.

This clonotype was picked up a small number of times. The junction does not match germline at one end; this may be a read error. The chain uses TRBV20-1 and TRBJ1-5; no reliable D call. In germline, CDR1 is DFQATT, CDR2 SNEGSKA (reference sequence). The CDR3 runs 13 residues. This CDR3 is CSAGPGSYQPQHF. CDR3 nucleotides: TGCAGTGCCGGACCAGGTAGCTATCAGCCCCAGCATTTT.

This clonotype was detected many times. The chain employs TRBV11-3 and TRBJ2-1, with D possibly being TRBD1 or TRBD2 (5 bases each). The germline CDR1 and CDR2 sequences are SGHNT and YENEEA. Trimming took 2 bases from V and 7 from J, leaving 24 bases between them. This CDR3 comprises 18 residues. The CDR3 here is CASSLWKEDTPKRNEQFF. CDR3 nucleotide sequence: TGTGCCAGCAGCTTATGGAAGGAGGACACTCCCAAAAGGAATGAGCAGTTCTTC.

The rearrangement joins TRBV5-1 to TRBJ1-4, with TRBD1 identical over 8 bases. V was clipped by 7 bases and J by 7 bases; unmatched bases: 9. This CDR3 region has 14 residues. Germline values: CDR1 SGHRS, CDR2 YFSETQ. CDR3 protein: CASGTGTGGEKLFF. CDR3 coding DNA: TGCGCCAGCGGGACCGGGACAGGAGGTGAAAAACTGTTTTTT.

The table lists this clonotype with many counts. The V gene is TRBV27, the J gene TRBJ1-2; D is unresolved. Germline CDR1 and CDR2: MNHEY and SMNVEV (reference sequence). The CDR3 loop spans 12 amino acids. Between the trimmed V and J ends, which lost 4 bases and 7 bases, there was a span of 10 bases. CDR3 sequence (DNA): TGTGCCAGCAGTTCAGCCGTTGGTGGCTACACCTTC. This gives the protein CASSSAVGGYTF.

Concerning this clonotype: This may come from a read error, since a much larger clone is one base off. No conserved phenylalanine or tryptophan ends this CDR3, so it is likely a read error. V usage is TRBV5-1 and J usage is TRBJ2-1; 11 bases map to TRBD2. In germline, CDR1 is SGHRS, CDR2 YFSETQ. This CDR3 spans 15 amino acids. V dropped 5 bases and J dropped 3; count of bases not matched to a gene: 4. CDR3 bases: TGCGCCAGCAGACCGGGACTAGCGGTCTACAATGAGCAGTTCTCC. It translates to CASRPGLAVYNEQFS.

This clonotype was seen a single time. The chain uses TRBV20-1 and TRBJ2-3, with 12 bases fitting TRBD2. Germline V gene sequence: CDR1 DFQATT, CDR2 SNEGSKA (reference sequence). The CDR3 length is 14 residues. Unmatched junction bases numbered 8, after V lost 6 bases and J lost 7 bases. The DNA of the CDR3 is TGCAGTGCGAACCCACTAGCGGGAGGCTATACGCAGTATTTT. It translates to CSANPLAGGYTQYF.

This clonotype was seen repeatedly, ten times or more. This chain joins TRBV5-5 and TRBJ2-2, with D possibly TRBD1 on 5 matching bases. This CDR3 region has 17 residues. V was shortened by 0 bases and J by 2 bases, with 14 bases between the two germline ends. The germline CDR1 and CDR2 sequences are SGHKS and YYEKEE (reference sequence). CDR3 DNA sequence: TGTGCCAGCAGCTTGGCCAGGGCCGAGACAAACACCGGGGAGCTGTTTTTT. Translation gives CASSLARAETNTGELFF. Full variable domain (outside the CDR3, taken from reference TRBV5-5 and TRBJ2-2): DAGVTQSPTHLIKTRGQQVTLRCSPISGHKSVSWYQQVLGQGPQFIFQYYEKEERGRGNFPDRFSARQFPNYSSELNVNALLLGDSALYLCASSLARAETNTGELFFGEGSRLTVL.

J is TRBJ1-2 and V is TRBV12-5; 8 bases fit TRBD1. The CDR3 is 14 residues long. V dropped 1 base and J dropped 7; count of bases not matched to a gene: 5. Germline V gene data show CDR1 as LGHNT and CDR2 as FRNRAP. Here the CDR3 reads CASGLGTGTGGYTF. As DNA, the CDR3 is TGTGCTAGTGGTTTGGGGACAGGGACCGGTGGCTACACCTTC. Based on the CDR3 plus reference TRBV12-5 and TRBJ1-2, the full variable domain is DARVTQTPRHKVTEMGQEVTMRCQPILGHNTVFWYRQTMMQGLELLAYFRNRAPLDDSGMPKDRFSAEMPDATLATLKIQPSEPRDSAVYFCASGLGTGTGGYTFGSGTRLTVV.

This clonotype was counted only a few times. V and J are TRBV4-3 and TRBJ2-3, with a possible D match to TRBD1 (6 bases). Germline CDR1 reads LGHNA; CDR2 reads YSLEER. V lost 0 bases, J lost 0 bases, and 19 bases lay in between. The CDR3 is 19 residues long. The CDR3 here is CASSQDSTGTIPSTDTQYF. CDR3 nucleotide sequence: TGCGCCAGCAGCCAAGATAGCACCGGGACAATTCCAAGCACAGATACGCAGTATTTT.

The chain is built from TRBV6-2 or TRBV6-3 and TRBJ1-1; D is possibly TRBD1 (5 bases). V gave up 11 bases and J gave up 3 bases, with 16 bases separating them. This CDR3 contains 13 residues. The germline CDR1 and CDR2 sequences are MNHEY and SVGEGT. This CDR3 reads CACNYRSHTEAFF. The CDR3 nucleotides read TGTGCCTGCAATTACAGGAGTCACACTGAAGCTTTCTTT.

Ten or more counts support this clonotype. The rearrangement uses TRBV3-1 and TRBJ2-1; 12 nucleotides agree with TRBD2. The ends lost 8 bases at V and 8 bases at J; junction bases unmatched: 10. CDR1 is LGHDT, CDR2 YNNKEL, per germline (reference sequence). The CDR3 covers 15 residues. CDR3 bases: TGTGCCAGCGGAGAAGGGGCTAGCGGGAGGGATGAGCAGTTCTTC. Amino acids: CASGEGASGRDEQFF.

The V gene is TRBV11-2, the J gene TRBJ1-6; D is ambiguous. The CDR3 contains 14 residues. V lost 3 bases and J 6 bases, leaving 9 bases between the germline ends. Germline V gene data show CDR1 as SGHAT and CDR2 as FQNNGV. As DNA, the CDR3 is TGTGCCAGCAGCTTCGGCCAGATTAATTCACCCCTCCACTTT. It translates to CASSFGQINSPLHF.

This clonotype was observed a few times. The rearrangement uses TRBV28 and TRBJ2-5; 9 bases align to TRBD1. This CDR3 spans 15 amino acids. Germline trimming cut 6 bases from V and 2 bases from J; bases unmatched to any gene: 7. The germline V gene encodes CDR1 MDHEN and CDR2 SYDVKM. CDR3 coding DNA: TGTGCCAGCAGCCTCGGGACAGGGATACAAGAGACCCAGTACTTC. It is translated as CASSLGTGIQETQYF.

The count of this clonotype is one. This may be a read error, as it is one base from a much larger clone. The genes are TRBV7-2 and TRBJ2-7; D is possibly TRBD2 (6 bases). The V gene's germline CDR1 is SGHTA and CDR2 FQGNSA. The CDR3 consists of 16 residues. Trimming removed 4 bases from V and 0 bases from J, with 16 bases in between. The CDR3 DNA reads as TGTGCCAGCAGCTCAGTGTTAGCGGAGAGCTCCTACGAGCAGTACTTC. Protein product: CASSSVLAESSYEQYF.

This clonotype was detected ten times or more. V and J are TRBV29-1 and TRBJ1-2; 7 nucleotides align to TRBD1. Germline-derived CDR1 and CDR2 are SQVTM and ANQGSEA. The CDR3 covers 12 residues. Trimming took 2 bases from V and 7 from J; bases not matched to a gene: 4. The CDR3 nucleotides read TGCAGCGTTGAAAAGGGGGCAGGTGGCTACACCTTC. It yields the protein CSVEKGAGGYTF.